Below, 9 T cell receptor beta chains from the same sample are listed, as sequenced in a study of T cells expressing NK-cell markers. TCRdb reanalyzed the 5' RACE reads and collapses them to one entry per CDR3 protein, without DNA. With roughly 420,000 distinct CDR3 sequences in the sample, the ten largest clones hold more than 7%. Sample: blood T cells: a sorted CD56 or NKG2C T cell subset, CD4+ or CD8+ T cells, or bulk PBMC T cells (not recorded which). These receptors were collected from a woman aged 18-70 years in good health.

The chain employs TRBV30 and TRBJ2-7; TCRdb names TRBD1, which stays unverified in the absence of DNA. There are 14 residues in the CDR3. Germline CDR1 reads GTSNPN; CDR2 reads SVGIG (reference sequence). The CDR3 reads CAWRSDSLSYEQYF.

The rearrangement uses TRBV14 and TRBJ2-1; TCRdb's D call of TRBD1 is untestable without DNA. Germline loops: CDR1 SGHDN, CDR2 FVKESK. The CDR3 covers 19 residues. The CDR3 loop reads CASSQDRGRGLFFYNEQFF.

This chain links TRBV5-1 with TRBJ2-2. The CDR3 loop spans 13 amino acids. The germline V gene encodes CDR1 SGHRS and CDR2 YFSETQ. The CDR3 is CASKVGTTGELFF.

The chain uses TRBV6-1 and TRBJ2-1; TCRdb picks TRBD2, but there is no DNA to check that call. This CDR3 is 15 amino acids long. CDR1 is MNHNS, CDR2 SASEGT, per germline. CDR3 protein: CASSPRTSSSNEQFF.

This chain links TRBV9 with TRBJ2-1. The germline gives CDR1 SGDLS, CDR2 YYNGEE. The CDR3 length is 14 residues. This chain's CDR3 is CASSVGAPYNEQFF.

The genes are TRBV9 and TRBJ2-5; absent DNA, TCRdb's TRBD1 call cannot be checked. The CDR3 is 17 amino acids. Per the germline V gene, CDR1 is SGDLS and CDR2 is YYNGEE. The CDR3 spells CASSVDPGWGSQETQYF.

The CDR3 here is CASSESFRGQGQETQYF. The chain uses TRBV25-1 and TRBJ2-5; as DNA is missing, the TRBD1 call by TCRdb cannot be tested. This CDR3 comprises 17 residues. Germline loops: CDR1 MGHDK, CDR2 SYGVNS.

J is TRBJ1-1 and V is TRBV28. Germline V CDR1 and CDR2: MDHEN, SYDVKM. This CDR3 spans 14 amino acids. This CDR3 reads CASSWEVGGSEAFF.

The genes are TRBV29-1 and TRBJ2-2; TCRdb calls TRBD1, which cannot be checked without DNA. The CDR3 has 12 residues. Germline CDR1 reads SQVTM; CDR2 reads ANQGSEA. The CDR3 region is CSGITGAGELFF.